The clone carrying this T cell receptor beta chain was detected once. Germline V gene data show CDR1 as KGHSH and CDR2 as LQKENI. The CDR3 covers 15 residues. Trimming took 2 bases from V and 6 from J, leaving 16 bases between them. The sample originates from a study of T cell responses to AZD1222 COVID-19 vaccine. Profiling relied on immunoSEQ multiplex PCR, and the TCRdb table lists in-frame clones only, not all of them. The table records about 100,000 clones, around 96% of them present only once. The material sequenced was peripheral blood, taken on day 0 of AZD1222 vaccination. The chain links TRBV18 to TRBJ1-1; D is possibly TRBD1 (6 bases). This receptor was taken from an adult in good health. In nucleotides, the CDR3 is TGTGCCAGCTCACCAGACAGGCCCCGGGGACCTGAAGCTTTCTTT. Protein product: CASSPDRPRGPEAFF.